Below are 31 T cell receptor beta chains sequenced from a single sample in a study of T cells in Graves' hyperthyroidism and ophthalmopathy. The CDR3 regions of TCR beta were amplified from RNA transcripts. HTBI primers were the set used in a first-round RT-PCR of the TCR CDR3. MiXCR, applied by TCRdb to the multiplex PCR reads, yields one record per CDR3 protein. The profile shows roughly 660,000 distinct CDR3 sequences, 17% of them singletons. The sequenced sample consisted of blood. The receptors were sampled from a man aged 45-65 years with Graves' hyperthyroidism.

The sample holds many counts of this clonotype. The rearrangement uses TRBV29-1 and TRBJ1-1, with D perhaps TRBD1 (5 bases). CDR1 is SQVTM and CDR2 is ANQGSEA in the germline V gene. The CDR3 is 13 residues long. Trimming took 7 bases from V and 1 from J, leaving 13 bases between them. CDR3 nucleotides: TGCAGCGCGGATCCTCAGGGGAACACTGAAGCTTTCTTT. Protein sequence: CSADPQGNTEAFF.

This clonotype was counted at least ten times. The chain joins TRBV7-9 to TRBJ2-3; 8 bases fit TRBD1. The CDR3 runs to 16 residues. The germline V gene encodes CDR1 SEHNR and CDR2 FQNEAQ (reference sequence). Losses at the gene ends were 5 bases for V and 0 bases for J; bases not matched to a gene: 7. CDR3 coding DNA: TGTGCCAGCAGCCCGGGGACAGGAGCTAGCACAGATACGCAGTATTTT. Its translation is CASSPGTGASTDTQYF.

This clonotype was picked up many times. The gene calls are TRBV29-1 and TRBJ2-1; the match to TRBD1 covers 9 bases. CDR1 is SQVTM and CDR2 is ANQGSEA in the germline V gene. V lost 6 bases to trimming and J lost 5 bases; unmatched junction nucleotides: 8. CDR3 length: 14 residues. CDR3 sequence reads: CSVTGTGFNNEQFF. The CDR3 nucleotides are TGCAGCGTCACCGGGACAGGGTTCAACAATGAGCAGTTCTTC.

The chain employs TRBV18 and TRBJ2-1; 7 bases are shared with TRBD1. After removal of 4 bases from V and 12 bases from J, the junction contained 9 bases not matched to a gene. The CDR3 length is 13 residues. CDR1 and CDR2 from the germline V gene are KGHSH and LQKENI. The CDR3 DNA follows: TGTGCCAGCTCACTAGGACAGGAGACGCGGCAGTTCTTC. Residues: CASSLGQETRQFF. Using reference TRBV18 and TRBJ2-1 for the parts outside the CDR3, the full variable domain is NAGVMQNPRHLVRRRGQEARLRCSPMKGHSHVYWYRQLPEEGLKFMVYLQKENIIDESGMPKERFSAEFPKEGPSILRIQQVVRGDSAAYFCASSLGQETRQFFGPGTRLTVL.

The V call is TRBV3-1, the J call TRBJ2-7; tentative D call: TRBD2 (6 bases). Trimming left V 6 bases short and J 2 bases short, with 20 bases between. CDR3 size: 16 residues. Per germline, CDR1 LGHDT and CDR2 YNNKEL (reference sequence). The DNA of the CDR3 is TGTGCCAGCAGGCATCGTGGGGGGTGGCGCCCCTACGAGCAGTACTTC. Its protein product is CASRHRGGWRPYEQYF.

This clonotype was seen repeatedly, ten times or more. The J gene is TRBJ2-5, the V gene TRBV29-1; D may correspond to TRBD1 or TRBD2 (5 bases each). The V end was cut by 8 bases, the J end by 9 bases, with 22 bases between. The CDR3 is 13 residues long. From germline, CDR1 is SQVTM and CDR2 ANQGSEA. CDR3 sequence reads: CSLLDGAKSSQYF. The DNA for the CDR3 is TGCAGCCTTCTGGACGGGGCCAAGAGTTCCCAGTACTTC. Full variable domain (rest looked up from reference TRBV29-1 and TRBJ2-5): SAVISQKPSRDICQRGTSLTIQCQVDSQVTMMFWYRQQPGQSLTLIATANQGSEATYESGFVIDKFPISRPNLTFSTLTVSNMSPEDSSIYLCSLLDGAKSSQYFGPGTRLLVL.

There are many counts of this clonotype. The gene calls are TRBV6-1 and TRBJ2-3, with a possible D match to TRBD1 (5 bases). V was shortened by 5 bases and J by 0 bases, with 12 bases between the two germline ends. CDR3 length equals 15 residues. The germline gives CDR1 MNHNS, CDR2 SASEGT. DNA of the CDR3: TGTGCCAGCAGTCCCGAAGGGGCTAGCACAGATACGCAGTATTTT. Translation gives CASSPEGASTDTQYF.

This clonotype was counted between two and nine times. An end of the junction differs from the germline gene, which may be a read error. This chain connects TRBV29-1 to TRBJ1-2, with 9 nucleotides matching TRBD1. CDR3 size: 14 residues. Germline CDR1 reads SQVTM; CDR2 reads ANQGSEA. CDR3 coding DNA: TGCAGCGCCTGGGACAGGGCGGACTACTATGGCTATACCTTC. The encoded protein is CSAWDRADYYGYTF.

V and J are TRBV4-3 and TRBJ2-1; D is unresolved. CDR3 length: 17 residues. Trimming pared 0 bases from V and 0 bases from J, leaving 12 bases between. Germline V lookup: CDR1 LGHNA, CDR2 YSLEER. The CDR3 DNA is TGCGCCAGCAGCCAAGATCTTGGCGTTAGCTCCTACAATGAGCAGTTCTTC. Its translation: CASSQDLGVSSYNEQFF.

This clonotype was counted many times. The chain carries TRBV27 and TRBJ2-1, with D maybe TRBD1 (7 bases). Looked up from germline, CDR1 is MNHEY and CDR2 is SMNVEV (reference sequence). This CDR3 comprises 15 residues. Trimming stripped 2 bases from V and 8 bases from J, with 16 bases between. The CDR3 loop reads CASSLVEGAGYEQFF. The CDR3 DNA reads TGTGCCAGCAGTTTAGTAGAGGGGGCGGGATATGAGCAGTTCTTC.

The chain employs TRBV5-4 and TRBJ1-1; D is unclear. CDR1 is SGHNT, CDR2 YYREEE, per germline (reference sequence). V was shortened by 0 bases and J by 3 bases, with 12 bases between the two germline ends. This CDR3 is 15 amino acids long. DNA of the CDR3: TGTGCCAGCAGCTTGGAGGCAGGTTCATACACTGAAGCTTTCTTT. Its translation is CASSLEAGSYTEAFF.

The CDR3 protein is CASRGRGQGRANVLTF. The CDR3 bases are TGTGCCAGCAGGGGCCGGGGACAAGGGAGGGCCAACGTCCTGACTTTC. The chain links TRBV5-4 to TRBJ2-6, with D tentatively TRBD1 (6 bases). This CDR3 spans 16 amino acids. Germline CDR1 is SGHNT and CDR2 is YYREEE (reference sequence). V lost 5 bases and J 5 bases, leaving 17 bases between the germline ends.

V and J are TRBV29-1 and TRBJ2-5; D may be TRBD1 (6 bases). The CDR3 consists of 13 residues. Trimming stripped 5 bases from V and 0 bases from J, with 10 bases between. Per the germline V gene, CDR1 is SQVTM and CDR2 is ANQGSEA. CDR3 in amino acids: CSVPTGYQETQYF. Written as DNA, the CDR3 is TGCAGCGTTCCCACAGGGTACCAAGAGACCCAGTACTTC.

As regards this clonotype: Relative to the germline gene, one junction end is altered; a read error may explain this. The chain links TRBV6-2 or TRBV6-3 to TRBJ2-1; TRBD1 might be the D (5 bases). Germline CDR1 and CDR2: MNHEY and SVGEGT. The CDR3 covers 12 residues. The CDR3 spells CASGAVNNKQFF. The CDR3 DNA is TGTGCCAGCGGGGCCGTCAACAATAAGCAGTTCTTC.

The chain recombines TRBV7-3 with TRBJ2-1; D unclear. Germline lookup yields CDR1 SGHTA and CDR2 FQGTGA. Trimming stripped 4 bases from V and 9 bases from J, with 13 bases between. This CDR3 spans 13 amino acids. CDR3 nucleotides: TGTGCCAGCAGCTCGACTGGCGCTAGTGAGCAGTTCTTC. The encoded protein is CASSSTGASEQFF.

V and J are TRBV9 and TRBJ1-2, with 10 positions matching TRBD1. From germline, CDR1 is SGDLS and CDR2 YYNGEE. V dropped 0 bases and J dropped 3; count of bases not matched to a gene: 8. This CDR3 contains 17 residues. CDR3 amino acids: CASSVDVRDRGDYGYTF. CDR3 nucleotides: TGTGCCAGCAGCGTAGACGTTCGGGACAGGGGTGACTATGGCTACACCTTC.

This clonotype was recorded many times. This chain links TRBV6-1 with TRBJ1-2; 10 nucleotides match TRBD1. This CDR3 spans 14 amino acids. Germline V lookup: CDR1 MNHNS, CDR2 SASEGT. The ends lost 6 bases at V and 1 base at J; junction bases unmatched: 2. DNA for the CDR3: TGTGCCAGCAGCTGGACAGGGGGTAACTATGGCTACACCTTC. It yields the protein CASSWTGGNYGYTF.

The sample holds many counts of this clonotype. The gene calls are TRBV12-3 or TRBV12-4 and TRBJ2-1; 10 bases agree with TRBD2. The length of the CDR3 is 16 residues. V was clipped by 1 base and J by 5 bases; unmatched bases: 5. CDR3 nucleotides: TGTGCCAGCAGTTTAGTGGGGGGACTAGCGAACAATGAGCAGTTCTTC. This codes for CASSLVGGLANNEQFF.

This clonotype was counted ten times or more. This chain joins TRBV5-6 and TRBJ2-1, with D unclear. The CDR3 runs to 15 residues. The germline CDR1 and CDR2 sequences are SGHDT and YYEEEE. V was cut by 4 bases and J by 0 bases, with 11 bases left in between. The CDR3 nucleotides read TGTGCCAGCAGCAACCATGGCGGCTCCTACAATGAGCAGTTCTTC. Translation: CASSNHGGSYNEQFF.

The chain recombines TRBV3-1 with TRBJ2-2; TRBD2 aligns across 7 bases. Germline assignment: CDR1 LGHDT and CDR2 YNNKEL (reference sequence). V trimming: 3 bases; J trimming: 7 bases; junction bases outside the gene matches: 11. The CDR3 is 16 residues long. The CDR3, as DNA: TGTGCCAGCAGCCAGTTTAAACTAGCGAATAACGGGGAGCTGTTTTTT. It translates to CASSQFKLANNGELFF.

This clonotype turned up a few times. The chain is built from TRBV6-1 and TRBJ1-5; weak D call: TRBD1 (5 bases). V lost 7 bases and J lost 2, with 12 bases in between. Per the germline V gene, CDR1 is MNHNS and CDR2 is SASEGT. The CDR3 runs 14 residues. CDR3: CASTPQGRNQPQHF. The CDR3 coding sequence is TGTGCCAGCACCCCTCAGGGACGCAATCAGCCCCAGCATTTT.

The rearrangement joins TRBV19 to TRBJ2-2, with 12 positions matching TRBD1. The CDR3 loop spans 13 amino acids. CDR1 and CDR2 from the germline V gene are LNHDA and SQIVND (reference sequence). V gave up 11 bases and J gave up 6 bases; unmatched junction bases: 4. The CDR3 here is CAGGQGAAGELFF. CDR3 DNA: TGTGCCGGGGGACAGGGGGCCGCCGGGGAGCTGTTTTTT.

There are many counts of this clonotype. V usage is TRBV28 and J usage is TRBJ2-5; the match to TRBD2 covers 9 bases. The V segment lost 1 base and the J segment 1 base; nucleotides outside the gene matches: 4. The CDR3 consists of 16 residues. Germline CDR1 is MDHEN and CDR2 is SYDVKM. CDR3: CASSLSLAGTQETQYF. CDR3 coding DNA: TGTGCCAGCAGTTTATCCCTAGCGGGAACCCAAGAGACCCAGTACTTC.

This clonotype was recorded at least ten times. The chain's CDR3 is CAISESADRGFHEQFF. The CDR3 bases are TGTGCCATCAGTGAGTCTGCGGACAGGGGGTTCCATGAGCAGTTCTTC. The genes are TRBV10-3 and TRBJ2-1; TRBD1 agrees at 10 bases. V lost 0 bases to trimming and J lost 8 bases; unmatched junction nucleotides: 7. The CDR3 sequence is 16 residues long. Germline lookup yields CDR1 ENHRY and CDR2 SYGVKD.

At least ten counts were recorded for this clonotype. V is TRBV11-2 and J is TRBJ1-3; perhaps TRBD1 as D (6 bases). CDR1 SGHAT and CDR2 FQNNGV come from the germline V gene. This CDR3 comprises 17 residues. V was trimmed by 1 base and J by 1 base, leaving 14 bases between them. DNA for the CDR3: TGTGCCAGCAGCTTAGTCTTTGCGGGGGCGTCTGGAAACACCATATATTTT. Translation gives CASSLVFAGASGNTIYF.

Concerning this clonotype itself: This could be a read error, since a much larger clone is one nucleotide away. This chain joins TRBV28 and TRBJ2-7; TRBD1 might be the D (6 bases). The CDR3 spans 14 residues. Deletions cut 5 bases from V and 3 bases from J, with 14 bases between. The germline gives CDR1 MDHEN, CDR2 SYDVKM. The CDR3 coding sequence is TGTGCCAGCAGTCGACGGGACAATTACTACGAGCAGTACTTC. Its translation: CASSRRDNYYEQYF.

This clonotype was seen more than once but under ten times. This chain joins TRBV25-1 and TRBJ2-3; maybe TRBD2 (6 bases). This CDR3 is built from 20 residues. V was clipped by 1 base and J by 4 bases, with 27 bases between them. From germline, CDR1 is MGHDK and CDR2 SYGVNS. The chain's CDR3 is CASSEWGGSFSGVFADTQYF. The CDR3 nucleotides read TGTGCCAGCAGTGAATGGGGAGGTTCCTTTTCGGGAGTTTTCGCAGATACGCAGTATTTT.

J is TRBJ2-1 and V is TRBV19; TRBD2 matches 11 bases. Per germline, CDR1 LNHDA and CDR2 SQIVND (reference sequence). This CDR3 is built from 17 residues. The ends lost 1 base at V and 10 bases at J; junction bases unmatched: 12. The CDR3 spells CASSIVSGRASWWEQFF. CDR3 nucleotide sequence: TGTGCCAGTAGTATAGTTAGCGGGAGGGCCTCGTGGTGGGAGCAGTTCTTC.

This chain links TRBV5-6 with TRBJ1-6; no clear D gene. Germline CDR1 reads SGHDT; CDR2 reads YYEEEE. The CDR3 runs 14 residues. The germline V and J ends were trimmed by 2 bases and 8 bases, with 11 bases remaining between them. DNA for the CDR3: TGTGCCAGCAGCTTTTCGGTACCATATTCACCCCTCCACTTT. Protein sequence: CASSFSVPYSPLHF. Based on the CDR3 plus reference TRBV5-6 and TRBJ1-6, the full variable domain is DAGVTQSPTHLIKTRGQQVTLRCSPKSGHDTVSWYQQALGQGPQFIFQYYEEEERQRGNFPDRFSGHQFPNYSSELNVNALLLGDSALYLCASSFSVPYSPLHFGNGTRLTVT.

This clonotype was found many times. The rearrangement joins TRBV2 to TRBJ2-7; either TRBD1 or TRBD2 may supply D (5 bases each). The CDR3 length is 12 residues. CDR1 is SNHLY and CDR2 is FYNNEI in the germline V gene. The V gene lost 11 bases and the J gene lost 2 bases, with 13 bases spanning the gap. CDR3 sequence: CAYGDGTYEQYF. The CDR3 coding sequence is TGTGCCTACGGGGACGGGACCTACGAGCAGTACTTC.

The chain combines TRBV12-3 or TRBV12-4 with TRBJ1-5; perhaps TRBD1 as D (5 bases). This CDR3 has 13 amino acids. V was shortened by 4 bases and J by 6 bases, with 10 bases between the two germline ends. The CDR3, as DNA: TGTGCCAGCAGTTCCGGGGGAGGTCAGCCCCAGCATTTT. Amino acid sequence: CASSSGGGQPQHF.